This TCR beta chain was documented in a study of T cell responses to AZD1222 COVID-19 vaccine. At the level of the study: Both about-4-week and about-12-week second-dose recipients were combined.

Germline trimming cut 3 bases from V and 2 bases from J; bases unmatched to any gene: 3. Looked up from germline, CDR1 is SGDLS and CDR2 is YYNGEE. The CDR3 has 14 amino acids. Libraries were prepared by immunoSEQ multiplex PCR; TCRdb keeps only in-frame clonotypes and omits some of them. The sample lists about 150,000 clones, 90% seen once, with approximately 19% in the top ten. The rearrangement uses TRBV9 and TRBJ2-3; 7 nucleotides line up with TRBD1. The material sequenced was peripheral blood, taken on day 0 of AZD1222 vaccination. This TCR was recovered from an adult in good health. CDR3 sequence reads: CASSETGFTDTQYF. The CDR3 DNA is TGTGCCAGCAGCGAGACAGGGTTCACAGATACGCAGTATTTT.